The 14 T cell receptor beta chains below come from one sample, sequenced in a study of technical replicates of blood from a handful of donors. The data were produced by immunoSEQ multiplex PCR, yet TCRdb's version contains in-frame clones alone and is incomplete. The sample contains 70,000 to 95,000 clones, approximately 97% of which appear only once. The sample consisted of T cells isolated from PBMCs. The receptors derive from a human donor in good health.

The rearrangement links TRBV30 to TRBJ1-1; possible D gene TRBD1, 6 bases. CDR1 and CDR2 (germline): GTSNPN, SVGIG (reference sequence). The CDR3 has 14 amino acids. V was shortened by 8 bases and J by 0 bases, with 16 bases between the two germline ends. CDR3 protein: CARLPDSMNTEAFF. The CDR3 DNA reads TGTGCCAGACTACCGGACAGCATGAACACTGAAGCTTTCTTT. Together with reference TRBV30 and TRBJ1-1, the CDR3 gives the full variable domain: SQTIHQWPATLVQPVGSPLSLECTVEGTSNPNLYWYRQAAGRGLQLLFYSVGIGQISSEVPQNLSASRPQDRQFILSSKKLLLSDSGFYLCARLPDSMNTEAFFGQGTRLTVV.

This chain joins TRBV28 and TRBJ2-6; a weak D match, TRBD2 (5 bases). The CDR3 has 16 amino acids. CDR1 and CDR2 from the germline V gene are MDHEN and SYDVKM. V dropped 7 bases and J dropped 4 bases, with 17 bases sitting between them. CDR3 in DNA: TGTGCCAGCACCCCTTCCCCGGGATCAGGGGCCAACGTCCTGACTTTC. This codes for CASTPSPGSGANVLTF.

V and J are TRBV7-9 and TRBJ2-7; D uncertain. Germline CDR1 and CDR2: SEHNR and FQNEAQ (reference sequence). CDR3 length: 13 amino acids. Trimming removed 2 bases from V and 1 base from J, with 6 bases in between. In DNA, the CDR3 is TGTGCCAGCAGCTTATCCGCGTCCTACGAGCAGTACTTC. Amino acid sequence: CASSLSASYEQYF.

This sequence joins TRBV13 and TRBJ1-1, with D perhaps matching TRBD1 (6 bases). Trimming stripped 4 bases from V and 1 base from J, with 7 bases between. Per the germline V gene, CDR1 is PRHDT and CDR2 is FYEKMQ (reference sequence). The CDR3 runs 13 residues. CDR3 coding DNA: TGTGCCAGCAGCTCCAGGGGGAACACTGAAGCTTTCTTT. Translation gives CASSSRGNTEAFF. The whole variable domain, filled in from reference TRBV13 and TRBJ1-1, reads AAGVIQSPRHLIKEKRETATLKCYPIPRHDTVYWYQQGPGQDPQFLISFYEKMQSDKGSIPDRFSAQQFSDYHSELNMSSLELGDSALYFCASSSRGNTEAFFGQGTRLTVV.

The CDR3 nucleotides read TGTGCCAGCAGCTTGGGGCGCGGGATCGGTTCTTACGAGCAGTACTTC. Protein sequence: CASSLGRGIGSYEQYF. The V gene is TRBV5-5, the J gene TRBJ2-7, with TRBD2 as a possible D gene (6 bases). V lost 0 bases and J 4 bases, leaving 17 bases between the germline ends. From germline, CDR1 is SGHKS and CDR2 YYEKEE (reference sequence). The CDR3 loop spans 16 amino acids.

CDR3 loop: CASSLSGTVYEQYF. As DNA, the CDR3 is TGTGCCAGCAGTTTATCGGGGACAGTCTACGAGCAGTACTTC. V is TRBV27 and J is TRBJ2-7; TRBD1 matches 7 bases. Per the germline V gene, CDR1 is MNHEY and CDR2 is SMNVEV (reference sequence). The V gene end was trimmed by 0 bases and the J gene end by 3 bases; junction bases not matched to a gene: 2. The CDR3 consists of 14 residues.

The V gene is TRBV9, the J gene TRBJ2-1; D remains ambiguous. V was cut by 2 bases and J by 9 bases, with 12 bases left in between. Per germline, CDR1 SGDLS and CDR2 YYNGEE. The CDR3 covers 13 residues. The CDR3 DNA is TGTGCCAGCAGCGTTTCACACGGCGGTGAGCAGTTCTTC. Amino acid sequence: CASSVSHGGEQFF.

In this sample, this clone turned up once. V usage is TRBV5-1 and J usage is TRBJ2-1, with a possible D match to TRBD2 (6 bases). This CDR3 comprises 16 residues. V lost 4 bases to trimming and J lost 2 bases, with 16 bases between them. Germline CDR1 SGHRS, CDR2 YFSETQ. This CDR3 reads CASSPNPGLPYNEQFF. In nucleotides, the CDR3 is TGCGCCAGCAGCCCAAATCCCGGACTACCCTACAATGAGCAGTTCTTC.

This chain connects TRBV4-1 to TRBJ2-1; weak D call: TRBD2 (6 bases). Trimming removed 0 bases from V and 0 bases from J, with 15 bases in between. The CDR3 is 18 amino acids. CDR1 and CDR2 from the germline V gene are MGHRA and YSYEKL. The CDR3 loop is CASSQEGPGGRSYNEQFF. The CDR3 DNA reads TGCGCCAGCAGCCAAGAAGGCCCCGGGGGTCGCTCCTACAATGAGCAGTTCTTC.

The V call is TRBV4-1, the J call TRBJ1-6; D ambiguous. From germline, CDR1 is MGHRA and CDR2 YSYEKL. The V end was cut by 6 bases, the J end by 6 bases, with 12 bases between. This CDR3 has 14 residues. CDR3: CASRSPGSNSPLHF. DNA of the CDR3: TGCGCCAGCAGATCCCCGGGGTCTAATTCACCCCTCCACTTT.

The rearrangement joins TRBV4-1 to TRBJ2-2, with 9 bases fitting TRBD1. CDR3 size: 18 residues. With V trimmed by 4 bases and J by 3 bases, 12 bases remained unmatched. Germline CDR1 and CDR2: MGHRA and YSYEKL. This CDR3 reads CASSLTYTGGTHTGELFF. For the CDR3, the DNA is TGCGCCAGCAGCCTTACCTATACAGGGGGCACGCACACCGGGGAGCTGTTTTTT.

On this clone itself: The junction departs from germline at one end; a sequencing error may be responsible. The rearrangement joins TRBV28 to TRBJ2-2; 8 bases line up with TRBD2. The germline CDR1 and CDR2 sequences are MDHEN and SYDVKM. The CDR3 is 13 amino acids. CDR3 protein: CLVKAGETGELFF. CDR3 nucleotide sequence: TGCCTCGTAAAAGCGGGAGAAACCGGGGAGCTGTTTTTT.

The V call is TRBV5-4, the J call TRBJ2-3; D ambiguous. Looked up from germline, CDR1 is SGHNT and CDR2 is YYREEE (reference sequence). This CDR3 region has 13 residues. V lost 0 bases and J lost 4, with 6 bases in between. CDR3 bases: TGTGCCAGCAGCTTGGCCGGTGCAGATACGCAGTATTTT. Protein product: CASSLAGADTQYF.

This chain uses TRBV11-3 with TRBJ1-2; D perhaps matches TRBD1 (5 bases). CDR3 length: 16 amino acids. In germline, CDR1 is SGHNT, CDR2 YENEEA. V lost 5 bases and J 1 base, leaving 17 bases between the germline ends. Here the CDR3 DNA reads TGTGCCAGCAGCCGCCCCGAGGAGACAGATAACTATGGCTACACCTTC. Amino acid sequence: CASSRPEETDNYGYTF. The complete variable domain, with remaining parts taken from reference TRBV11-3 and TRBJ1-2, reads EAGVVQSPRYKIIEKKQPVAFWCNPISGHNTLYWYLQNLGQGPELLIRYENEEAVDDSQLPKDRFSAERLKGVDSTLKIQPAELGDSAVYLCASSRPEETDNYGYTFGSGTRLTVV.